This passage covers 9 T cell receptor beta chains from one sample sequenced in a study of shared clonotypes between healthy human individuals. TCRdb's table, derived via immunoSEQ multiplex PCR, lists solely in-frame clones and lacks some. Here the sample spans more than 1.2 million clones, less than 99% being singletons. The sample was naive CD4+ T cells sorted from blood. Subset meaning: CD45RA+ positively selected. Receptors originate from a young man in good health.

The genes are TRBV30 and TRBJ1-5; D gene unclear. Trimming removed 0 bases at V and 1 base at J, with 4 bases between. CDR1 GTSNPN and CDR2 SVGIG come from the germline V gene (reference sequence). This CDR3 has 13 amino acids. CDR3 in amino acids: CAWSVQSNQPQHF. The CDR3 DNA is TGTGCCTGGAGTGTCCAGAGCAATCAGCCCCAGCATTTT.

The chain carries TRBV5-1 and TRBJ2-5; 7 bases line up with TRBD2. In germline, CDR1 is SGHRS, CDR2 YFSETQ. Trimming took 2 bases from V and 4 from J; bases not matched to a gene: 8. The CDR3 loop spans 15 amino acids. This CDR3 reads CASSLGTIYGETQYF. CDR3 nucleotides: TGCGCCAGCAGCTTAGGGACTATTTATGGAGAGACCCAGTACTTC.

The count of this clone is one. V is TRBV28 and J is TRBJ2-5; 7 bases match TRBD2. From germline, CDR1 is MDHEN and CDR2 SYDVKM. CDR3 size: 17 residues. V was pared by 6 bases and J by 3 bases, with 16 bases of the junction left unmatched. The CDR3 bases are TGTGCCAGCAGCTACCTCCCCTCCCGGCTAGCGGAAGAGACCCAGTACTTC. Its protein product is CASSYLPSRLAEETQYF. Full variable domain (outside the CDR3, taken from reference TRBV28 and TRBJ2-5): DVKVTQSSRYLVKRTGEKVFLECVQDMDHENMFWYRQDPGLGLRLIYFSYDVKMKEKGDIPEGYSVSREKKERFSLILESASTNQTSMYLCASSYLPSRLAEETQYFGPGTRLLVL.

This chain links TRBV2 with TRBJ2-5; tentatively, D is TRBD2 (5 bases). Germline V lookup: CDR1 SNHLY, CDR2 FYNNEI. CDR3 length equals 13 residues. V lost 11 bases to trimming and J lost 5 bases, with 18 bases between them. The CDR3 is CAGNLAGRETQYF. Here the CDR3 DNA reads TGTGCCGGGAACCTTGCGGGCAGGGAGACCCAGTACTTC.

V gene TRBV11-3 combines with J gene TRBJ2-7, with TRBD1 matching 10 bases. Germline lookup yields CDR1 SGHNT and CDR2 YENEEA. Trimming removed 5 bases from V and 2 bases from J; junction bases left unmatched: 6. The CDR3 runs 15 residues. CDR3 amino acids: CASSLWGQGTYEQYF. The CDR3 DNA follows: TGTGCCAGCAGCCTATGGGGACAGGGGACCTACGAGCAGTACTTC.

This rearrangement joins TRBV15 to TRBJ2-5; 9 bases match TRBD1. This CDR3 contains 13 residues. The germline gives CDR1 LNHNV, CDR2 YYDKDF (reference sequence). With 0 bases clipped from V and 13 bases from J, the junction kept 6 bases outside the gene matches. As DNA, the CDR3 is TGTGCCACCAGCAGAGATGGGGGACAGGGCGTGTACTTC. It encodes CATSRDGGQGVYF.

The chain is built from TRBV7-2 and TRBJ1-2; possibly TRBD1 for D (5 bases). This CDR3 contains 17 residues. Trimming took off 4 bases at V and 0 bases at J, with 18 bases between the two ends. Germline lookup yields CDR1 SGHTA and CDR2 FQGNSA. CDR3: CASSSFPRGLSNYGYTF. For the CDR3, the DNA is TGTGCCAGCAGCTCTTTTCCCCGGGGCCTTTCTAACTATGGCTACACCTTC.

The chain carries TRBV5-5 and TRBJ1-2, with D uncertain. CDR1 is SGHKS, CDR2 YYEKEE, per germline (reference sequence). Trimming shortened V by 1 base and J by 1 base, and 14 bases separated the two germline ends. The CDR3 loop spans 16 amino acids. CDR3 DNA sequence: TGTGCCAGCAGCTTGCTTCCGCAGGCCGATAACTATGGCTACACCTTC. Residues: CASSLLPQADNYGYTF. Looking up the rest from reference TRBV5-5 and TRBJ1-2 gives the full variable domain: DAGVTQSPTHLIKTRGQQVTLRCSPISGHKSVSWYQQVLGQGPQFIFQYYEKEERGRGNFPDRFSARQFPNYSSELNVNALLLGDSALYLCASSLLPQADNYGYTFGSGTRLTVV.

A single count supports this clone. This chain uses TRBV11-2 with TRBJ2-4; no clear D gene. V was clipped by 3 bases and J by 0 bases, with 12 bases between them. Germline values: CDR1 SGHAT, CDR2 FQNNGV. There are 16 residues in the CDR3. Here the CDR3 reads CASSFSATLAKNIQYF. CDR3 sequence (DNA): TGTGCCAGCAGCTTTTCGGCTACTCTAGCCAAAAACATTCAGTACTTC.